The present entry profiles one TCR beta chain with its context. Using immunoSEQ multiplex PCR, the repertoire was profiled, and TCRdb retains in-frame clones only, with some absent. The profile shows roughly 130,000 clones, roughly 92% of them singletons. V lost 8 bases and J 6 bases, leaving 17 bases between the germline ends. The CDR3 totals 13 residues. Germline loops: CDR1 GTSNPN, CDR2 SVGIG (reference sequence). The sample belongs to a study of T cell responses to AZD1222 COVID-19 vaccine. This sample comprised peripheral blood, obtained 28 days after the second AZD1222 dose. This sequence joins TRBV30 and TRBJ1-5, with a tentative D call TRBD1 (6 bases). The sequence derives from an adult who received the AZD1222 COVID-19 vaccine. The chain's CDR3 is CATGTGYSQPQHF. The CDR3 nucleotides are TGTGCCACGGGTACAGGGTATAGTCAGCCCCAGCATTTT.